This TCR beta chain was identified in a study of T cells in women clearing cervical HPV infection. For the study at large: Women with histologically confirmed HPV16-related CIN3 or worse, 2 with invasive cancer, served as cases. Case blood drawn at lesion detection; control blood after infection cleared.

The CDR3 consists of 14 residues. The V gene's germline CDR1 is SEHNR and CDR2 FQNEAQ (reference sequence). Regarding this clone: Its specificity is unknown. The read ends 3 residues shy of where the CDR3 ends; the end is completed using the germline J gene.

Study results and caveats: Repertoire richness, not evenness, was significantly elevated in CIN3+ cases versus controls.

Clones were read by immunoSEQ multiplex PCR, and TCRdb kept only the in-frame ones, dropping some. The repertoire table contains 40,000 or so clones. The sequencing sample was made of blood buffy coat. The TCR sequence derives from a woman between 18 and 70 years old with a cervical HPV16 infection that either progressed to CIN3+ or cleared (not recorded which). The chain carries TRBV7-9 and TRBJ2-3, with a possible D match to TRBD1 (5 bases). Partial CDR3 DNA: TGTGCCAGCAGTCCTGGGGCTTTCTCTGGGACG. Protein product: CASSPGAFSGT. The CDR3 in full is CASSPGAFSGTQYF.